A selection of T cell receptor beta chains follows, all from one sample in a study of CD8 T cells in ankylosing spondylitis. From the 5' RACE reads, TCRdb called clonotypes with MiXCR, one entry per CDR3 protein. The repertoire holds more than 500,000 distinct CDR3 sequences, with roughly 5.3% as singletons. Sequencing input: blood, either unsorted or a sorted T cell fraction (not recorded which). These receptors were taken from a male donor with ankylosing spondylitis. Both conserved end residues are part of each CDR3. D genes are given only for firm matches. The listing skips clone size in some rows; elsewhere it reads once, few, many or a size class.

J gene: TRBJ2-5; V gene: TRBV5-1; D gene: -; clone size: many; CDR3 DNA: TGCGCCAGCGGGGTGGTACAAGAGACCCAGTACTTC; CDR3 protein: CASGVVQETQYF
J gene: TRBJ2-3; V gene: TRBV11-2; D gene: TRBD2; clone size: many; CDR3 DNA: TGTGCCAGCAGCTCCCCCGCTAGCGGGAGTTTGGGCACAGATACGCAGTATTTT; CDR3 protein: CASSSPASGSLGTDTQYF
J gene: TRBJ2-6; V gene: TRBV4-3; D gene: -; clone size: many; CDR3 DNA: TGCGCCAGCAGCCCAGTCGGTGAAGCTAGCGTCCTGACTTTC; CDR3 protein: CASSPVGEASVLTF
J gene: TRBJ1-1; V gene: TRBV5-1; D gene: -; clone size: many; CDR3 DNA: TGCGCCAGCAGCCCAACATCGAACACTGAAGCTTTCTTT; CDR3 protein: CASSPTSNTEAFF
J gene: TRBJ1-5; V gene: TRBV13; D gene: TRBD1; clone size: many; CDR3 DNA: TGTGCCAGCAGCTTAGGAGGGACAGAAACTCAGCCCCAGCATTTT; CDR3 protein: CASSLGGTETQPQHF
J gene: TRBJ2-1; V gene: TRBV20-1; D gene: -; clone size: few; CDR3 DNA: TGCAGTGCTAGAGATGGGTTGAGGGTTAGGGGCAATGAGCAGTTCTTC; CDR3 protein: CSARDGLRVRGNEQFF
J gene: TRBJ2-7; V gene: TRBV18; D gene: -; clone size: few; CDR3 DNA: TGTGCCAGCTCACTAGGGAGACAGGGAGGAACCTACGAGCAGTACTTC; CDR3 protein: CASSLGRQGGTYEQYF
J gene: TRBJ2-3; V gene: TRBV24-1; D gene: -; clone size: many; CDR3 DNA: TGTGCCACCAGTGATTTGAACGGGACCCCAGATACGCAGTATTTT; CDR3 protein: CATSDLNGTPDTQYF
J gene: TRBJ2-3; V gene: TRBV11-2; D gene: TRBD1; clone size: many; CDR3 DNA: TGTGCCAGCAGCCGAACAGGGGGCCTACACTCATGGAGTCTGGATACGCAGTATTTT; CDR3 protein: CASSRTGGLHSWSLDTQYF
J gene: TRBJ1-5; V gene: TRBV5-4; D gene: TRBD1; clone size: few; CDR3 DNA: TGTGCCAGCAGCTTGGGGGGCGGGACAGATCAGCCCCAGCATTTT; CDR3 protein: CASSLGGGTDQPQHF
J gene: TRBJ2-1; V gene: TRBV18; D gene: TRBD2; clone size: few; CDR3 DNA: TGTGCCAGCTCACCACCGAGAGGACTAGCGGGGGGAGACTACAATGAGCAGTTCTTC; CDR3 protein: CASSPPRGLAGGDYNEQFF
J gene: TRBJ1-4; V gene: TRBV4-1; D gene: TRBD1; clone size: many; CDR3 DNA: TGCGCCAGCAGCCAAAACGCGGGACAGACGAATGAAAAACTGTTTTTT; CDR3 protein: CASSQNAGQTNEKLFF
J gene: TRBJ2-7; V gene: TRBV10-1; D gene: -; clone size: many; CDR3 DNA: TGCGCCAGCAGCGCAAGCAAGGACGGCTACGAGCAGTACTTC; CDR3 protein: CASSASKDGYEQYF
J gene: TRBJ1-5; V gene: TRBV5-6; D gene: -; clone size: -; CDR3 DNA: TGTGCCAGCAGCTTGGGACAGCCCCTCCAGCCCCAGCATTTT; CDR3 protein: CASSLGQPLQPQHF
J gene: TRBJ1-5; V gene: TRBV18; D gene: -; clone size: many; CDR3 DNA: TGTGCCAGCTCATTCGTGGGCAGGGGCAATCAGCCCCAGCATTTT; CDR3 protein: CASSFVGRGNQPQHF
J gene: TRBJ2-3; V gene: TRBV20-1; D gene: -; clone size: many; CDR3 DNA: TGCAGTGCTAGACAAACCTTGGATACGCAGTATTTT; CDR3 protein: CSARQTLDTQYF
J gene: TRBJ1-1; V gene: TRBV19; D gene: -; clone size: many; CDR3 DNA: TGTGCCAGTAGTATAAAAGAGGGGATGAACACTGAAGCTTTCTTT; CDR3 protein: CASSIKEGMNTEAFF
J gene: TRBJ2-2; V gene: TRBV27; D gene: -; clone size: many; CDR3 DNA: TGTGCCAGCAGTTTATCTTTTCGCATCCCAGAGCTGTTTTTT; CDR3 protein: CASSLSFRIPELFF
J gene: TRBJ1-5; V gene: TRBV28; D gene: -; clone size: many; CDR3 DNA: TGTGCCAGCAGCTGGGGAGGGGAGGGTGGACAGCCCCAGCATTTT; CDR3 protein: CASSWGGEGGQPQHF
J gene: TRBJ1-1; V gene: TRBV27; D gene: TRBD1; clone size: few; CDR3 DNA: TGTGCCAGCAGTTTAGGGACAGGGACGAACACTGAAGCTTTCTTT; CDR3 protein: CASSLGTGTNTEAFF
J gene: TRBJ2-5; V gene: TRBV10-2; D gene: -; clone size: many; CDR3 DNA: TGCGCCAGCAGGGGGACCCGCCTTGGGCAAGAGACCCAGTACTTC; CDR3 protein: CASRGTRLGQETQYF
J gene: TRBJ1-1; V gene: TRBV4-1; D gene: TRBD1; clone size: many; CDR3 DNA: TGCGCCAGCAGCCGCCTGCAACCGGGACAGGGCACGAACACTGAAGCTTTCTTT; CDR3 protein: CASSRLQPGQGTNTEAFF
J gene: TRBJ2-7; V gene: TRBV5-1; D gene: TRBD1; clone size: few; CDR3 DNA: TGCGCCAGCAGCTCCCGGACAGGGGGAGATTTAGGCTCCTACGAGCAGTACTTC; CDR3 protein: CASSSRTGGDLGSYEQYF
J gene: TRBJ2-1; V gene: TRBV4-3; D gene: TRBD1; clone size: many; CDR3 DNA: TGCGCCAGCAGCCAAGAACTAAACAGGGGGATGAGGGGTTACAATGAGCAGTTCTTC; CDR3 protein: CASSQELNRGMRGYNEQFF
J gene: TRBJ2-7; V gene: TRBV15; D gene: -; clone size: many; CDR3 DNA: TGTGCCACCAGCAGAGATGTCAACTACGAGCAGTACTTC; CDR3 protein: CATSRDVNYEQYF
J gene: TRBJ2-1; V gene: TRBV7-2; D gene: TRBD2; clone size: many; CDR3 DNA: TGTGCCAGCAGTTTTGTCGGGAGGGTATGGGACTACAATGAGCAGTTCTTC; CDR3 protein: CASSFVGRVWDYNEQFF
J gene: TRBJ2-5; V gene: TRBV7-2; D gene: -; clone size: many; CDR3 DNA: TGTGCCAGCAGCTCAAACCGCAAACTCCAAGAGACCCAGTACTTC; CDR3 protein: CASSSNRKLQETQYF